This entry lists 22 T cell receptor beta chains sequenced from one sample in a study of tumor-infiltrating lymphocytes in primary liver carcinoma. Total RNA (about 500 ng) served as template for TCR beta cDNA synthesis primed by a constant-region primer. ARM-PCR was slightly modified, and three nested multiplex PCR rounds with it gave rise to the TCR beta libraries. The first two PCR rounds used TRBV1-TRBV30 forward primers with a C-beta reverse primer, about 10 cycles each. A single record per CDR3 protein comes from TCRdb applying MiXCR to the multiplex PCR reads. The sample records roughly 120,000 distinct CDR3 sequences, 64% being singletons. Co-extracting RNA and DNA was done with roughly 17-33 mg of unsorted bulk tissue as input. Input material: liver tumor tissue from sampling region 3. Indicated subset: tumor region T3, left-lateral pole. The receptors stem from a woman in her sixties with primary liver carcinoma and hepatitis B virus infection.

About this clonotype: The junction departs from germline at one end; a sequencing error may be responsible. The chain is built from TRBV5-6 and TRBJ2-1; TRBD2 agrees at 8 bases. This CDR3 is built from 16 residues. Germline V gene lookup returns CDR1 SGHDT and CDR2 YYEEEE. This CDR3 reads CASGLSPSGRPNEQFF. The CDR3 coding sequence is TGTGCCAGCGGCTTAAGCCCTAGCGGGCGTCCTAATGAGCAGTTCTTC. Drawing the rest from reference TRBV5-6 and TRBJ2-1, the complete variable domain is DAGVTQSPTHLIKTRGQQVTLRCSPKSGHDTVSWYQQALGQGPQFIFQYYEEEERQRGNFPDRFSGHQFPNYSSELNVNALLLGDSALYLCASGLSPSGRPNEQFFGPGTRLTVL.

On this clonotype itself: A much larger clone lies one base from this, so it may be a read error. In DNA form, the CDR3 reads TGTACCAGCAGCGGGCCCGGGACAGGGTTTTCACCCCTCCACTTT. It yields the protein CTSSGPGTGFSPLHF. This chain uses TRBV7-9 with TRBJ1-6, with 9 bases matching TRBD1. This CDR3 is built from 15 residues. Germline CDR1 reads SEHNR; CDR2 reads FQNEAQ (reference sequence).

This clonotype appeared many times. This chain links TRBV7-8 with TRBJ1-5, with D uncertain. V dropped 2 bases and J dropped 1 base, with 6 bases sitting between them. The CDR3 has 14 residues. In germline, CDR1 is SGHVS, CDR2 FQNEAQ. The CDR3 DNA sequence: TGTGCCAGCAGCTTACAACAGAGCAATCAGCCCCAGCATTTT. This encodes CASSLQQSNQPQHF. Together with reference TRBV7-8 and TRBJ1-5, the CDR3 gives the full variable domain: GAGVSQSPRYKVAKRGQDVALRCDPISGHVSLFWYQQALGQGPEFLTYFQNEAQLDKSGLPSDRFFAERPEGSVSTLKIQRTQQEDSAVYLCASSLQQSNQPQHFGDGTRLSIL.

Comments on this clonotype: This may be a read error: a much more frequent sequence differs by one nucleotide. The chain links TRBV28 to TRBJ1-5; D is uncertain. This CDR3 region has 12 residues. The germline V and J ends were trimmed by 6 bases and 6 bases, with 9 bases remaining between them. Germline V CDR1 and CDR2: MDHEN, SYDVKM. DNA for the CDR3: TGTGCCAGCAGCGATGGAGGTCAGCCCCAGCATTTT. This gives the protein CASSDGGQPQHF.

Concerning this clonotype itself: The junction does not match germline at one end; this may be a read error. V and J are TRBV10-2 and TRBJ2-7; D call uncertain. The CDR3 sequence is 15 residues long. CDR1 and CDR2 from the germline V gene are WSHSY and SAAADI. CDR3 coding DNA: TGTGCCAACAGTGATAATCCCCCTAGGGCCCACGAGCAGTACTTC. Residues: CANSDNPPRAHEQYF.

V gene TRBV2 combines with J gene TRBJ2-1, with no clear D. The CDR3 loop spans 14 amino acids. The ends were cut back, 6 bases at V and 7 bases at J, with 16 bases in the middle. CDR1 is SNHLY, CDR2 FYNNEI, per germline. In DNA, the CDR3 is TGTGCCAGCAGGGCTATGAGTATCGATAATGAGCAGTTCTTC. This translates into CASRAMSIDNEQFF. Supplemented by reference TRBV2 and TRBJ2-1, the full variable domain reads EPEVTQTPSHQVTQMGQEVILRCVPISNHLYFYWYRQILGQKVEFLVSFYNNEISEKSEIFDDQFSVERPDGSNFTLKIRSTKLEDSAMYFCASRAMSIDNEQFFGPGTRLTVL.

A remark on this clonotype: A junction end diverges from the germline sequence, so it may reflect a read error. The chain is built from TRBV2 and TRBJ1-1; D might be TRBD1 (5 bases). The germline V gene has CDR1 SNHLY and CDR2 FYNNEI. The CDR3 has 14 residues. Written as DNA, the CDR3 is TGTGTCAGCAGTGTTCTGGGACTGAACACTGAAGCTTTCTTT. Protein: CVSSVLGLNTEAFF.

This clonotype was found many times. The V and J genes are TRBV29-1 and TRBJ1-2; TRBD1 might be the D (6 bases). Trimming stripped 4 bases from V and 6 bases from J, with 21 bases between. CDR3 length: 15 amino acids. The germline V gene has CDR1 SQVTM and CDR2 ANQGSEA. The CDR3 coding sequence is TGCAGCGTTGGGGAGGTTGCCGGGACAAAAGATGGCTACACCTTC. Translating it yields CSVGEVAGTKDGYTF.

The count of this clonotype is one. The gene calls are TRBV29-1 and TRBJ2-5; unclear D gene. The germline V gene encodes CDR1 SQVTM and CDR2 ANQGSEA. The CDR3 extends over 13 amino acids. Trimming cost V 8 bases and J 1 base, with 14 bases left between them. The CDR3 loop is CSLQRALQETQYF. CDR3 DNA sequence: TGCAGCCTCCAAAGGGCCCTCCAAGAGACCCAGTACTTC.

The rearrangement joins TRBV11-2 to TRBJ2-1, with 8 bases identical to TRBD1. Germline CDR1 reads SGHAT; CDR2 reads FQNNGV. Losses at the gene ends were 9 bases for V and 8 bases for J; bases not matched to a gene: 12. The length of the CDR3 is 14 residues. The CDR3 nucleotides read TGTGCCAGGAGCCGACTGACAGGGGTCGATGAGCAGTTCTTC. Encoded protein: CARSRLTGVDEQFF.

CDR3 loop: CASCFGLGCTDTQYF. In DNA, the CDR3 is TGTGCCAGCTGTTTCGGACTAGGATGCACAGATACGCAGTATTTT. The gene calls are TRBV11-2 and TRBJ2-3; 7 positions match TRBD2. V shed 8 bases, J shed 1 base, and the junction held 9 bases outside the gene matches. Germline values: CDR1 SGHAT, CDR2 FQNNGV. The length of the CDR3 is 15 residues.

Of note for this clonotype: The junction departs from the called germline gene at one end, perhaps through a read error. This chain links TRBV29-1 with TRBJ2-1; a possible D gene is TRBD2 (7 bases). The CDR3 length is 14 residues. Per the germline V gene, CDR1 is SQVTM and CDR2 is ANQGSEA. Here the CDR3 DNA reads TGCAACGTTCCTCAGCGGGAAGGGGGTAATGAGCAGTTATTC. This translates into CNVPQREGGNEQLF.

This clonotype has a handful of counts. Being one base from a much bigger clone, this may be a read error. The rearrangement uses TRBV5-5 and TRBJ2-3; perhaps D is TRBD1 or TRBD2 (5 bases each). This CDR3 comprises 15 residues. Germline V lookup: CDR1 SGHKS, CDR2 YYEKEE (reference sequence). CDR3 loop: CASSSGTVSADMQYF. The CDR3 nucleotides are TGTGCCAGCAGCTCTGGGACCGTCAGCGCAGATATGCAGTATTTT.

The CDR3 bases are TGTGCCACCTCCTCGGTAGCGGGGATGCCTAGCACAGATACGCAGTATTTT. Amino acids: CATSSVAGMPSTDTQYF. The chain joins TRBV11-2 to TRBJ2-3; TRBD2 matches 8 bases. CDR1 is SGHAT, CDR2 FQNNGV, per germline. This CDR3 contains 17 residues. V dropped 10 bases and J dropped 0; count of bases not matched to a gene: 15.

The count of this clonotype is one. The chain employs TRBV11-2 and TRBJ2-5; the D is unclear. V was trimmed by 4 bases and J by 7 bases, leaving 13 bases between them. CDR3 length: 13 residues. The germline CDR1 and CDR2 sequences are SGHAT and FQNNGV. The CDR3: CASSSRLGVTQYF. The DNA for the CDR3 is TGTGCCAGCAGCTCCCGGCTTGGGGTGACCCAGTACTTC.

About this clonotype: One end of the junction does not line up with germline, which may come from a read error. This rearrangement joins TRBV13 to TRBJ2-7, with D hard to call. This CDR3 is built from 12 residues. In germline, CDR1 is PRHDT, CDR2 FYEKMQ (reference sequence). DNA for the CDR3: TGTGCCGGCAGCTTAACTCCTGGCGAGCAGTACTTC. Translated: CAGSLTPGEQYF.

A note on this clonotype: The junction departs from the called germline gene at one end, perhaps through a read error. J is TRBJ1-1 and V is TRBV6-5; TRBD1 is a possible D gene (5 bases). From germline, CDR1 is MNHEY and CDR2 SVGAGI. There are 15 residues in the CDR3. CDR3 DNA: TGTGTCAGCAGTTACAACTTACGACAGAACACTGAGGCTTTCTTT. Translated: CVSSYNLRQNTEAFF.

This clonotype has only one observation. The junction departs from the called germline gene at one end, perhaps through a read error. The gene calls are TRBV6-6 and TRBJ1-5; D not resolved. Germline V gives CDR1 MNHNY, CDR2 SVGAGI (reference sequence). This CDR3 region has 15 residues. The CDR3 DNA is TGTGGCAGCAGTTACGGTAGATCTAGCAATCAGCCCCAGCATTTT. It is translated as CGSSYGRSSNQPQHF.

A word on this clonotype: A single base separates this from a much larger clone, so it may be a read error. V and J are TRBV5-4 and TRBJ2-1; 11 bases agree with TRBD2. Per the germline V gene, CDR1 is SGHNT and CDR2 is YYREEE (reference sequence). This CDR3 contains 15 residues. For the CDR3, the DNA is TGTGCCAGCAGCTCCGGGACTAGCGGATACAATGGGCAGTTCTTC. It yields the protein CASSSGTSGYNGQFF.

The CDR3 DNA reads as TGTGCCTGGGGCCAAGGCTATGGCTACACCTTC. Translated, it gives CAWGQGYGYTF. The chain recombines TRBV30 with TRBJ1-2, with unresolved D. CDR1 is GTSNPN, CDR2 SVGIG, per germline (reference sequence). CDR3 length: 11 amino acids. The V and J ends lost 5 bases and 4 bases respectively, with 8 bases between them.

As to this clonotype: Lacking the conserved final phenylalanine or tryptophan, this CDR3 likely reflects a read error. V usage is TRBV11-2 and J usage is TRBJ2-3; D possibly corresponds to TRBD2 (7 bases). The CDR3 is 19 residues long. Germline V gene lookup returns CDR1 SGHAT and CDR2 FQNNGV. V was cut by 5 bases and J by 2 bases, with 26 bases left in between. The CDR3 bases are TGTGCCAGCAGCCCCGAGAGGGGGGGATATAGCGGCCTCACAGATACGCAGTATTCT. Protein sequence: CASSPERGGYSGLTDTQYS.

As for this clonotype: A much larger clonotype is one base distant, so this may be a read error. V is TRBV6-1 and J is TRBJ1-1, with D possibly being TRBD1 (6 bases). The CDR3 length is 14 residues. Germline CDR1 MNHNS, CDR2 SASEGT. DNA for the CDR3: TGTGCCAGCAAAGTGGGGGGGGCAACCACTGAAGTTTTCTTT. This encodes CASKVGGATTEVFF.